This is a list of T cell receptor beta chains from one sample in a study of regulatory T cells in long-lasting Graves disease. TCRdb fed the multiplex PCR reads into MiXCR, producing one record per CDR3 protein. The profile shows roughly 520,000 distinct CDR3 sequences, 9.5% to 15% of them singletons. The data were also submitted as part of a second study, on T cells in Graves' hyperthyroidism and ophthalmopathy.

Specimen: peripheral blood mononuclear cells (PBMCs), collected at new diagnosis, from a patient treated with antithyroid drugs. The source is a woman aged 30 to 39 with Graves disease. Both conserved end residues are part of each CDR3. Each record gives: V gene, clone size, D gene, J gene, CDR3 protein, CDR3 DNA. D genes are given only for firm matches. Not every row has a clone size; where given, it reads once, few, many or a size class.

V: TRBV5-6; size: many; D: .; J: TRBJ2-2; CDR3: CASSLRQLRNTGELFF; DNA: TGTGCCAGCAGCCTCCGACAGTTGAGGAACACCGGGGAGCTGTTTTTT
V: TRBV10-3; size: .; D: .; J: TRBJ2-4; CDR3: CAISEGQIAKNIQHF; DNA: TGTGCCATCAGTGAAGGACAGATAGCCAAAAACATTCAGCACTTC
V: TRBV7-2; size: few; D: .; J: TRBJ2-1; CDR3: CASSLSRADEQFF; DNA: TGTGCCAGCAGCTTAAGCAGGGCCGATGAGCAGTTCTTC
V: TRBV20-1; size: many; D: .; J: TRBJ2-2; CDR3: CSAVDGPGELFF; DNA: TGCAGTGCTGTGGACGGGCCCGGGGAGCTGTTTTTT
V: TRBV30; size: many; D: .; J: TRBJ2-1; CDR3: CAWSEGNEQFF; DNA: TGTGCCTGGAGTGAGGGGAATGAGCAGTTCTTC
V: TRBV3-1; size: few; D: TRBD2; J: TRBJ2-3; CDR3: CASSQGPGLAEDSTDTQYF; DNA: TGTGCCAGCAGCCAAGGACCCGGACTAGCGGAGGATAGCACAGATACGCAGTATTTT
V: TRBV14; size: many; D: TRBD1; J: TRBJ2-1; CDR3: CASSRQGWRVDNEQFF; DNA: TGTGCCAGCAGCCGACAGGGTTGGCGGGTGGACAATGAGCAGTTCTTC
V: TRBV12-5; size: many; D: TRBD1; J: TRBJ1-1; CDR3: CASATGQGNTEAFF; DNA: TGTGCTAGTGCTACAGGACAGGGCAACACTGAAGCTTTCTTT
V: TRBV6-2/TRBV6-3; size: many; D: .; J: TRBJ2-1; CDR3: CASSYKRATSYNEQFF; DNA: TGTGCCAGCAGTTACAAGCGGGCGACATCCTACAATGAGCAGTTCTTC
V: TRBV6-1; size: many; D: TRBD2; J: TRBJ2-2; CDR3: CASSEFLGLDDNGELFF; DNA: TGTGCCAGCAGTGAATTTTTGGGACTAGATGACAACGGGGAGCTGTTTTTT
V: TRBV20-1; size: few; D: TRBD2; J: TRBJ2-7; CDR3: CSASAGTSGREQHF; DNA: TGCAGTGCTAGTGCCGGGACTAGCGGGAGGGAGCAGCACTTC
V: TRBV4-1; size: many; D: .; J: TRBJ1-1; CDR3: CASSQVLTWNTEAFF; DNA: TGCGCCAGCAGCCAAGTCCTCACATGGAACACTGAAGCTTTCTTT
V: TRBV6-1; size: many; D: TRBD1; J: TRBJ1-1; CDR3: CASSPSLGQGIVNTEAFF; DNA: TGTGCCAGCAGTCCATCTCTCGGACAGGGGATTGTGAACACTGAAGCTTTCTTT
V: TRBV12-3/TRBV12-4; size: many; D: .; J: TRBJ1-4; CDR3: CASRNRGATNEKLFF; DNA: TGTGCCAGCAGAAATAGGGGCGCAACTAATGAAAAACTGTTTTTT
V: TRBV9; size: .; D: .; J: TRBJ2-6; CDR3: CASSVAGAGANVLTF; DNA: TGTGCCAGCAGCGTAGCTGGGGCTGGGGCCAACGTCCTGACTTTC
V: TRBV20-1; size: .; D: .; J: TRBJ2-7; CDR3: CSARGVQGTSYEQYF; DNA: TGCAGTGCTAGAGGGGTACAGGGAACGTCCTACGAGCAGTACTTC
V: TRBV20-1; size: many; D: TRBD1; J: TRBJ2-3; CDR3: CSALHRQGGPDTQYF; DNA: TGCAGTGCCCTCCACCGACAGGGGGGACCAGATACGCAGTATTTT
V: TRBV7-2; size: many; D: TRBD2; J: TRBJ2-7; CDR3: CASSLGLAGGRYEQYF; DNA: TGTGCCAGCAGCTTAGGGCTAGCGGGAGGTCGGTACGAGCAGTACTTC
V: TRBV20-1; size: few; D: .; J: TRBJ2-7; CDR3: CSARDFGTSPYEQYF; DNA: TGCAGTGCTAGAGATTTTGGGACTTCCCCCTACGAGCAGTACTTC
V: TRBV3-1; size: few; D: TRBD2; J: TRBJ2-1; CDR3: CASSQSGNSYNEQFF; DNA: TGTGCCAGCAGCCAAAGCGGGAACTCCTACAATGAGCAGTTCTTC
V: TRBV30; size: many; D: TRBD2; J: TRBJ2-1; CDR3: CAWDNDWGGLAAYNEQFF; DNA: TGTGCCTGGGATAACGATTGGGGAGGACTAGCGGCTTACAATGAGCAGTTCTTC
V: TRBV10-3; size: many; D: .; J: TRBJ2-1; CDR3: CAISHKQGGSYNEQFF; DNA: TGTGCCATCAGCCACAAGCAGGGGGGTTCCTACAATGAGCAGTTCTTC
V: TRBV5-1; size: .; D: .; J: TRBJ2-2; CDR3: CASRDGLNTVDLFF; DNA: TGCGCCAGCAGGGACGGCCTCAACACCGTGGATCTGTTTTTT
V: TRBV7-9; size: many; D: .; J: TRBJ1-1; CDR3: CASSLGSVENTEAFF; DNA: TGTGCCAGCAGCTTGGGTTCGGTAGAGAACACTGAAGCTTTCTTT
V: TRBV5-5; size: .; D: TRBD1; J: TRBJ2-2; CDR3: CASSQEDRRLGAGELCF; DNA: TGTGCCAGCAGCCAGGAGGACAGGAGACTTGGGGCCGGGGAGCTGTGTTTT
V: TRBV6-2/TRBV6-3; size: few; D: .; J: TRBJ2-7; CDR3: CASTVRGGLSFNNYEQYF; DNA: TGTGCCAGCACCGTAAGGGGGGGGCTAAGCTTCAATAACTACGAGCAGTACTTC
V: TRBV10-3; size: many; D: TRBD2; J: TRBJ2-1; CDR3: CAISQYAGTTSYNEQFF; DNA: TGTGCCATCAGCCAATACGCCGGGACTACCTCCTACAATGAGCAGTTCTTC
V: TRBV27; size: many; D: .; J: TRBJ1-6; CDR3: CASRPVGFKEYNSPLHF; DNA: TGTGCCAGCAGACCCGTAGGCTTTAAAGAGTATAATTCACCCCTCCACTTT
V: TRBV2; size: many; D: .; J: TRBJ1-1; CDR3: CASSINRDTEAFF; DNA: TGTGCCAGCAGTATCAACAGGGACACTGAAGCTTTCTTT
V: TRBV30; size: few; D: .; J: TRBJ1-2; CDR3: CAWSVGGRGPEGGYTF; DNA: TGTGCCTGGAGTGTGGGGGGCCGGGGCCCGGAGGGGGGCTACACCTTC
V: TRBV12-3/TRBV12-4; size: .; D: .; J: TRBJ2-7; CDR3: CASSLQGGGAYGQYF; DNA: TGTGCCAGCAGCTTACAGGGAGGGGGGGCCTACGGGCAGTACTTC
V: TRBV2; size: many; D: .; J: TRBJ2-7; CDR3: CASRGETGAYEQYF; DNA: TGTGCCAGCAGGGGGGAAACAGGAGCCTACGAGCAGTACTTC
V: TRBV2; size: many; D: .; J: TRBJ1-5; CDR3: CASSADPGLRRQPQHF; DNA: TGTGCCAGCAGTGCCGACCCGGGACTCCGCCGGCAGCCCCAGCATTTT
V: TRBV6-1; size: many; D: TRBD1; J: TRBJ2-6; CDR3: CASRAWAGGYSGANVLTF; DNA: TGTGCCAGCAGAGCCTGGGCAGGGGGCTACTCTGGGGCCAACGTCCTGACTTTC
V: TRBV7-8; size: few; D: .; J: TRBJ2-3; CDR3: CASSLHPVASTDTQYF; DNA: TGTGCCAGCAGCTTACACCCGGTCGCAAGCACAGATACGCAGTATTTT
V: TRBV19; size: many; D: TRBD1; J: TRBJ2-7; CDR3: CASTPGTGLYEQYF; DNA: TGTGCCAGTACGCCTGGGACAGGGCTCTACGAGCAGTACTTC
V: TRBV5-1; size: few; D: .; J: TRBJ2-6; CDR3: CASSWVEGSGANVPTF; DNA: TGCGCCAGCAGCTGGGTGGAGGGATCTGGGGCCAACGTCCCGACTTTC
V: TRBV7-7; size: many; D: .; J: TRBJ2-5; CDR3: CASSGGPGGETQYF; DNA: TGTGCCAGCAGCGGGGGACCCGGAGGGGAGACCCAGTACTTC
V: TRBV6-1; size: .; D: TRBD2; J: TRBJ2-1; CDR3: CASSVRGLAGAIWYNEQFF; DNA: TGTGCCAGCAGTGTAAGAGGACTAGCGGGAGCTATATGGTACAATGAGCAGTTCTTC
V: TRBV6-1; size: .; D: .; J: TRBJ2-1; CDR3: CASRRRGVSSYNEQFF; DNA: TGTGCCAGCAGACGTCGCGGGGTAAGCTCCTACAATGAGCAGTTCTTC
V: TRBV10-3; size: many; D: TRBD2; J: TRBJ2-7; CDR3: CATKGLATYEQYF; DNA: TGTGCCACCAAAGGACTAGCCACCTACGAGCAGTACTTC
V: TRBV27; size: few; D: TRBD1; J: TRBJ1-2; CDR3: CASSLRPGGAFNGYTF; DNA: TGTGCCAGCAGTTTACGGCCAGGGGGCGCTTTTAATGGCTACACCTTC
V: TRBV6-2/TRBV6-3; size: many; D: .; J: TRBJ2-5; CDR3: CASSNRQTQETQYF; DNA: TGCGCCAGCAGCAACCGACAGACGCAAGAGACCCAGTACTTC
V: TRBV20-1; size: few; D: .; J: TRBJ2-1; CDR3: CSAQTERNEQFF; DNA: TGCAGTGCCCAGACTGAGCGCAATGAGCAGTTCTTC
V: TRBV28; size: many; D: .; J: TRBJ2-7; CDR3: CASSLPGRQYEQYF; DNA: TGTGCCAGCAGTCTACCGGGACGGCAATACGAGCAGTACTTC